These 8 T cell receptor beta chains originate from one sample sequenced in a study of glioma-infiltrating T cells. TCR alpha and beta CDR3 regions were amplified from RNA using iRepertoire nested multiplex PCR. Via MiXCR, TCRdb re-called the multiplex PCR reads, giving one row per CDR3 protein. The table has more than 20,000 distinct CDR3 sequences, 20% to 25% seen once. The sequenced sample consisted of glioma tissue, nonneoplastic brain tissue, or PBMCs (not recorded which). All receptors come from a human donor with low-grade glioma or glioblastoma, undergoing nonglioma brain surgery, or in good health (not recorded which).

The table lists this clonotype with many counts. J is TRBJ2-7 and V is TRBV6-6; tentatively, D is TRBD1 (5 bases). V lost 0 bases to trimming and J lost 5 bases, with 14 bases between them. The CDR3 is 15 residues long. The germline CDR1 and CDR2 sequences are MNHNY and SVGAGI (reference sequence). The CDR3 DNA reads as TGTGCCAGCAGTTACTCGAGTAACAGGTTGGACGAGCAGTACTTC. Its translation is CASSYSSNRLDEQYF.

Points on this clonotype: A much larger clone differs by one base, so this may be a read error. This CDR3 reads CSARMRFDEQYF. The CDR3 DNA sequence: TGCAGTGCTAGAATGCGGTTCGACGAGCAGTACTTC. The V call is TRBV20-1, the J call TRBJ2-7; no clear D gene. Germline values: CDR1 DFQATT, CDR2 SNEGSKA (reference sequence). Between the trimmed V and J ends, which lost 2 bases and 5 bases, there was a span of 10 bases. This CDR3 is built from 12 residues.

J is TRBJ1-5 and V is TRBV29-1; TRBD1 aligns across 9 bases. The CDR3 consists of 12 residues. The ends lost 7 bases at V and 7 bases at J; junction bases unmatched: 5. Germline CDR1 and CDR2: SQVTM and ANQGSEA. The CDR3 DNA follows: TGCAGCGCCACAGGGGGCGGGCAGCCCCAGCATTTT. Amino acids: CSATGGGQPQHF.

This clonotype has at least ten counts. The V call is TRBV6-6, the J call TRBJ1-2; D is uncertain. The CDR3 consists of 13 residues. V lost 0 bases and J lost 2, with 4 bases in between. From germline, CDR1 is MNHNY and CDR2 SVGAGI (reference sequence). The chain's CDR3 is CASSYSDNYGYTF. In nucleotides, the CDR3 is TGTGCCAGCAGTTACTCGGACAACTATGGCTACACCTTC.

This clonotype was seen ten or more times. This chain connects TRBV4-2 to TRBJ2-5; 8 nucleotides line up with TRBD1. V was clipped by 4 bases and J by 4 bases; unmatched bases: 11. From germline, CDR1 is LGHNA and CDR2 YNFKEQ. There are 16 residues in the CDR3. Here the CDR3 DNA reads TGTGCCAGCAGCCCCCGGGGGCAGGGGGCAGGAGAGACCCAGTACTTC. It encodes CASSPRGQGAGETQYF.

This clonotype was counted at least ten times. The CDR3 bases are TGCAGTGCTAGAAATACAGGGGTCGGGGATCAGCCCCAGCATTTT. This encodes CSARNTGVGDQPQHF. V and J are TRBV20-1 and TRBJ1-5; 7 bases fit TRBD1. CDR3 length: 15 amino acids. The ends lost 2 bases at V and 5 bases at J; junction bases unmatched: 9. The germline CDR1 and CDR2 sequences are DFQATT and SNEGSKA (reference sequence).

This chain links TRBV5-1 with TRBJ1-1; D unresolved. The germline gives CDR1 SGHRS, CDR2 YFSETQ. The CDR3 consists of 13 residues. Trimming took off 1 base at V and 2 bases at J, with 6 bases between the two ends. The CDR3 spells CASSLNINTEAFF. CDR3 nucleotide sequence: TGCGCCAGCAGCTTGAATATCAACACTGAAGCTTTCTTT.

This clonotype occurred many times. The CDR3 loop reads CASSQPGAGNSPLHF. The CDR3, as DNA: TGTGCCAGCAGCCAGCCTGGCGCGGGGAATTCACCCCTCCACTTT. The gene calls are TRBV3-1 and TRBJ1-6, with D hard to call. Germline lookup yields CDR1 LGHDT and CDR2 YNNKEL (reference sequence). The CDR3 covers 15 residues. The germline V and J ends were trimmed by 3 bases and 7 bases, with 13 bases remaining between them.